Listed below are T cell receptor beta chains from one sample, sequenced in a study of response to subunit inactivated influenza vaccine. TCRdb passed the RT-PCR reads through MiXCR, listing each CDR3 protein once. The table shows 500,000 to 550,000 distinct CDR3 sequences, with approximately 7.1% occurring only once. The sequenced sample was PBMCs from blood, obtained less than 30 months after vaccination. The origin of the receptors is a man aged 45 to 70 who received an inactivated influenza vaccine. Both conserved end residues are trimmed from each CDR3.

v_call: TRBV6-1
j_call: TRBJ1-6
cdr3_aa: ASSNGQNNSPLH

v_call: TRBV20-1
j_call: TRBJ2-7
cdr3_aa: SARDGGAYEQY

v_call: TRBV6-5
j_call: TRBJ2-1
cdr3_aa: ASSYSHDQFGRTDEQF

v_call: TRBV4-1
j_call: TRBJ2-3
cdr3_aa: ASSHARLEYTDTQY

v_call: TRBV6-2/TRBV6-3
j_call: TRBJ2-2
cdr3_aa: ASSFDRTTGELF

v_call: TRBV6-5
j_call: TRBJ2-3
cdr3_aa: ASSYLYTDTQY

v_call: TRBV4-2
j_call: TRBJ2-6
cdr3_aa: ASSQIRDSGANVLT

v_call: TRBV20-1
j_call: TRBJ1-5
cdr3_aa: SARDLASQNQPQH

v_call: TRBV6-5
j_call: TRBJ2-6
cdr3_aa: ASSYRGLAGFGANVLT

v_call: TRBV12-3/TRBV12-4
j_call: TRBJ2-1
cdr3_aa: ASRISTSGRARNEQF

v_call: TRBV7-8
j_call: TRBJ1-3
cdr3_aa: ASSPYSGQATIY

v_call: TRBV20-1
j_call: TRBJ2-7
cdr3_aa: SASWRVYEQY

v_call: TRBV5-1
j_call: TRBJ2-5
cdr3_aa: ASSQSLTGQETQY

v_call: TRBV20-1
j_call: TRBJ2-7
cdr3_aa: SARARGGGTYEQY

v_call: TRBV7-9
j_call: TRBJ2-5
cdr3_aa: ASSYRAQETQY

v_call: TRBV29-1
j_call: TRBJ2-2
cdr3_aa: SVARGLPGELF

v_call: TRBV20-1
j_call: TRBJ1-2
cdr3_aa: STQPTVRDGYT

v_call: TRBV9
j_call: TRBJ2-4
cdr3_aa: ASSVAPGLAKNIQY

v_call: TRBV29-1
j_call: TRBJ2-1
cdr3_aa: SVVTGTGGYNEQF

v_call: TRBV20-1
j_call: TRBJ2-7
cdr3_aa: SASPSGGGSSLFYEQY